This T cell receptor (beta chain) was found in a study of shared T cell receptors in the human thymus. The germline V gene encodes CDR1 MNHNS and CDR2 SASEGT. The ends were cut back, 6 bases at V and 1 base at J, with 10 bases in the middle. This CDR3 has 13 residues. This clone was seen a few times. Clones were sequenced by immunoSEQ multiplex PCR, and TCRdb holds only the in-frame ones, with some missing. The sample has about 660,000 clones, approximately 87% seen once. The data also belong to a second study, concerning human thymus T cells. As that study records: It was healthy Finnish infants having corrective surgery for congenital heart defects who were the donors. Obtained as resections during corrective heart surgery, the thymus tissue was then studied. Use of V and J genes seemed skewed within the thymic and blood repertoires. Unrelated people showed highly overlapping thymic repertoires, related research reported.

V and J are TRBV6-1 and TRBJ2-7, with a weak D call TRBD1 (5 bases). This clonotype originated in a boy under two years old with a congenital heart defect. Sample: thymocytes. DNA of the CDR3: TGTGCCAGCAGGCAGGGTAGGTCCTACGAGCAGTACTTC. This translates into CASRQGRSYEQYF.